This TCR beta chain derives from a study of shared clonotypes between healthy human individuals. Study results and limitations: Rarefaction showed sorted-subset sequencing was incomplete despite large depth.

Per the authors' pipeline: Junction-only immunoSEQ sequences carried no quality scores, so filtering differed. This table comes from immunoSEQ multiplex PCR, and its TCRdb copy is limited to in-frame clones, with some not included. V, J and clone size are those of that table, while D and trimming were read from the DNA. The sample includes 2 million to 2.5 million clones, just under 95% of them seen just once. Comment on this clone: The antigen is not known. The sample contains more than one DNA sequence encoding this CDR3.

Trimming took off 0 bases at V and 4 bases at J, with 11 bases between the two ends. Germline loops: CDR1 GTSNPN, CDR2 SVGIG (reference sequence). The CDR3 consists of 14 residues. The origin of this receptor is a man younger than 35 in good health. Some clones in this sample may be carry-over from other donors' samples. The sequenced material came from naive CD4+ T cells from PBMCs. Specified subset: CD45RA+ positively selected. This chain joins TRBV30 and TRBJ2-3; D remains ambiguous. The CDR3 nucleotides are TGTGCCTGGAGTGTCAGGTCTGGGTCAGATACGCAGTATTTT. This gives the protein CAWSVRSGSDTQYF.